This T cell receptor (beta chain) came from a study of blood T cell repertoires in COVID-19. Looking at the study overall: Acute and convalescent COVID-19 samples came from the United States, Italy and Spain.

This CDR3 is 14 amino acids long. The V end lost 3 bases, the J end lost 2 bases, and 10 bases lay between the germline ends. The V gene's germline CDR1 is SGHRS and CDR2 YFSETQ. Only in-frame clones appear in the TCRdb table, and some are missing; sequencing was by immunoSEQ multiplex PCR. Of approximately 92,000 clones listed, around 83% are singletons. The chain links TRBV5-1 to TRBJ2-3; a possible D gene is TRBD1 (6 bases). Specimen: peripheral blood. The receptor was isolated from a woman aged 55-69 years in a cohort sampled during active or convalescent COVID-19. The CDR3 loop is CASSYGQNTDTQYF. In DNA, the CDR3 is TGCGCCAGCAGCTACGGACAGAACACAGATACGCAGTATTTT.